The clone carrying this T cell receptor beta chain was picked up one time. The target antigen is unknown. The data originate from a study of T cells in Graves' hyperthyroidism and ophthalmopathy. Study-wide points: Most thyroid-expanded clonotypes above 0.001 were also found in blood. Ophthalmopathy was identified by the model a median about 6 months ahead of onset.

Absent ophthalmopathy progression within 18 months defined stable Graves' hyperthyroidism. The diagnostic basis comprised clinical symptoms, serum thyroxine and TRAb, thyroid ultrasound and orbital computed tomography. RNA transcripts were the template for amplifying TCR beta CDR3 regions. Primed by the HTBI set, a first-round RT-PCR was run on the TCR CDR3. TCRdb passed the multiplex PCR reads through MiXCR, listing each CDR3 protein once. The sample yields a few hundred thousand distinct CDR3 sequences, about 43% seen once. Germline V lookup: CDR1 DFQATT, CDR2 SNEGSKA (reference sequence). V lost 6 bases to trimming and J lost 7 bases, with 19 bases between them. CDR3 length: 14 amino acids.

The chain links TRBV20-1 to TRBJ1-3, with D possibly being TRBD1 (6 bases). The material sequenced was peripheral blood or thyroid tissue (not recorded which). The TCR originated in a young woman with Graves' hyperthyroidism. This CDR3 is CSARGLAVGNTIYF. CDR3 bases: TGCAGTGCCAGGGGACTAGCGGTTGGGAACACCATATATTTT.